Shown below are 23 T cell receptor beta chains from a single sample sequenced in a study of T cell changes during pregnancy in multiple sclerosis. Sequencing used immunoSEQ multiplex PCR; TCRdb keeps in-frame clones, though not all of them. There are about 40,000 clones in the sample; 91% occur only once, and just under 0.5% lies in the top ten. Sequences were derived from CD4+ T cells from peripheral blood mononuclear cells, sampled in the second trimester of pregnancy. The receptors come from a female donor in good health, enrolled as a control in a pregnancy study.

The chain uses TRBV7-2 and TRBJ2-7; TRBD2 matches 8 bases. CDR1 SGHTA and CDR2 FQGNSA come from the germline V gene. V shed 2 bases, J shed 2 bases, and the junction held 5 bases outside the gene matches. The CDR3 length is 15 residues. The CDR3, as DNA: TGTGCCAGCAGCTTACGTAGCGGGATAGCCTACGAGCAGTACTTC. Protein sequence: CASSLRSGIAYEQYF. The complete variable domain, with remaining parts taken from reference TRBV7-2 and TRBJ2-7, reads GAGVSQSPSNKVTEKGKDVELRCDPISGHTALYWYRQSLGQGLEFLIYFQGNSAPDKSGLPSDRFSAERTGGSVSTLTIQRTQQEDSAVYLCASSLRSGIAYEQYFGPGTRLTVT.

The gene calls are TRBV30 and TRBJ2-3; 9 bases align to TRBD1. The CDR3 contains 13 residues. The V and J ends lost 7 bases and 6 bases, in that order; junction bases with no gene match: 8. CDR1 is GTSNPN, CDR2 SVGIG, per germline (reference sequence). This chain's CDR3 is CASNRDRVDTQYF. The CDR3 region has the DNA TGTGCCTCAAACCGGGACAGGGTCGATACGCAGTATTTT.

The V gene is TRBV27, the J gene TRBJ2-7, with 7 bases matching TRBD1. Looked up from germline, CDR1 is MNHEY and CDR2 is SMNVEV (reference sequence). The CDR3 length is 16 residues. V shed 5 bases, J shed 2 bases, and the junction held 12 bases outside the gene matches. Here the CDR3 reads CASSRTGPPPAYEQYF. Here the CDR3 DNA reads TGTGCCAGCAGTCGGACAGGACCCCCACCAGCCTACGAGCAGTACTTC.

V is TRBV18 and J is TRBJ2-5; possibly TRBD1 for D (5 bases). Trimming stripped 6 bases from V and 9 bases from J, with 23 bases between. CDR3 length equals 15 residues. Germline CDR1 reads KGHSH; CDR2 reads LQKENI. CDR3 DNA: TGTGCCAGCTCGTATACCGACAGCCCGTTTGTGGCCCAGTACTTC. This translates into CASSYTDSPFVAQYF.

The rearrangement links TRBV11-2 to TRBJ1-2; D uncertain. CDR3 length equals 13 residues. Germline CDR1 is SGHAT and CDR2 is FQNNGV. Trimming took off 3 bases at V and 6 bases at J, with 11 bases between the two ends. CDR3 coding DNA: TGTGCCAGCAGCTTGGGCTTTAAGGATGGCTACACCTTC. Translation: CASSLGFKDGYTF. Together with reference TRBV11-2 and TRBJ1-2, the CDR3 gives the full variable domain: EAGVAQSPRYKIIEKRQSVAFWCNPISGHATLYWYQQILGQGPKLLIQFQNNGVVDDSQLPKDRFSAERLKGVDSTLKIQPAKLEDSAVYLCASSLGFKDGYTFGSGTRLTVV.

The rearrangement links TRBV6-6 to TRBJ2-1, with a weak D call TRBD2 (5 bases). The CDR3 has 13 amino acids. In germline, CDR1 is MNHNY, CDR2 SVGAGI (reference sequence). Trimming shortened V by 0 bases and J by 8 bases, and 8 bases separated the two germline ends. CDR3 sequence reads: CASSYSIAYEQFF. The CDR3 DNA is TGTGCCAGCAGTTACTCGATAGCGTATGAGCAGTTCTTC.

The CDR3 nucleotides read TGTGCCAGCAGCAAAACAGCACGGAAAGAAGCTTTCTTT. Protein sequence: CASSKTARKEAFF. J is TRBJ1-1 and V is TRBV21-1; no DNA check was done on the table's D call, TRBD1. TRBV21-1 has pseudogene status. The CDR3 has 13 residues.

This clone was picked up one time. The chain is built from TRBV29-1 and TRBJ1-1; 7 bases map to TRBD1. J was trimmed by 1 base and V by 6 bases; bases with no gene match: 5. The CDR3 sequence is 13 residues long. Germline V gene lookup returns CDR1 SQVTM and CDR2 ANQGSEA. The CDR3 region is CSVMGTANTEAFF. CDR3 DNA sequence: TGCAGCGTCATGGGGACAGCGAACACTGAAGCTTTCTTT.

V gene TRBV7-2 combines with J gene TRBJ1-1; D uncertain. This CDR3 comprises 13 residues. Germline CDR1 is SGHTA and CDR2 is FQGNSA. The ends were cut back, 3 bases at V and 4 bases at J, with 9 bases in the middle. CDR3 sequence: CASSFSGLTEAFF. The DNA of the CDR3 is TGTGCCAGCAGCTTTTCTGGGCTCACTGAAGCTTTCTTT.

CDR3 region: CASSIRTGEDQETQYF. CDR3 sequence (DNA): TGCGCCAGCAGCATTCGGACAGGGGAGGACCAAGAGACCCAGTACTTC. This sequence joins TRBV5-1 and TRBJ2-5; 9 nucleotides match TRBD1. The CDR3 contains 16 residues. The V segment lost 4 bases and the J segment 0 bases; nucleotides outside the gene matches: 7. Germline CDR1 SGHRS, CDR2 YFSETQ.

The chain joins TRBV5-8 to TRBJ1-2, with D perhaps TRBD1 (5 bases). The CDR3 is 13 residues long. Germline V gives CDR1 SGHTS, CDR2 YDEGEE. V was shortened by 3 bases and J by 8 bases, with 14 bases between the two germline ends. The CDR3 bases are TGTGCCAGCAGCTCCCGGGGGAGTGGCGGCTACACCTTC. Translating gives CASSSRGSGGYTF. Supplemented by reference TRBV5-8 and TRBJ1-2, the full variable domain reads EAGVTQSPTHLIKTRGQQATLRCSPISGHTSVYWYQQALGLGLQFLLWYDEGEERNRGNFPPRFSGRQFPNYSSELNVNALELEDSALYLCASSSRGSGGYTFGSGTRLTVV.

This chain connects TRBV19 to TRBJ1-1; possibly TRBD1 for D (6 bases). CDR1 is LNHDA and CDR2 is SQIVND in the germline V gene (reference sequence). The CDR3 is 14 amino acids. Trimming took 0 bases from V and 3 from J, leaving 8 bases between them. CDR3 sequence (DNA): TGTGCCAGTAGTATAGATCCAGGGGACACTGAAGCTTTCTTT. The encoded protein is CASSIDPGDTEAFF.

The chain joins TRBV7-3 to TRBJ1-4, with D possibly TRBD1 on 5 matching bases. V was clipped by 5 bases and J by 7 bases, with 11 bases between them. The length of the CDR3 is 13 residues. Germline CDR1 is SGHTA and CDR2 is FQGTGA. In nucleotides, the CDR3 is TGTGCCAGCAGCACGGGGGGGGGTGAAAAACTGTTTTTT. Encoded protein: CASSTGGGEKLFF.

This rearrangement joins TRBV5-8 to TRBJ2-7; the match to TRBD1 covers 8 bases. Trimming at V came to 0 bases and at J to 4 bases, leaving 6 bases not matched to a gene. Germline CDR1 and CDR2: SGHTS and YDEGEE. The CDR3 sequence is 15 residues long. This CDR3 reads CASSLGGQGRYEQYF. CDR3 nucleotide sequence: TGTGCCAGCAGCTTGGGCGGACAGGGACGGTACGAGCAGTACTTC.

The chain employs TRBV5-1 and TRBJ2-1, with TRBD1 matching over 7 bases. The germline V gene encodes CDR1 SGHRS and CDR2 YFSETQ. The CDR3 loop spans 17 amino acids. The V gene end was trimmed by 4 bases and the J gene end by 7 bases; junction bases not matched to a gene: 17. CDR3 bases: TGCGCCAGCAGCGTCGGTGGGACAGAGAGGTGGGGGAATGAGCAGTTCTTC. Translated, it gives CASSVGGTERWGNEQFF.

In this sample, this clone turned up once. This chain joins TRBV5-1 and TRBJ2-3; 7 positions agree with TRBD1. V lost 4 bases, J lost 2 bases, and 4 bases stayed unmatched. Per germline, CDR1 SGHRS and CDR2 YFSETQ. This CDR3 contains 14 residues. As DNA, the CDR3 is TGCGCCAGCAGCCTCGGACAGGTCACAGATACGCAGTATTTT. It is translated as CASSLGQVTDTQYF.

J is TRBJ1-4 and V is TRBV19; 10 bases align to TRBD1. V lost 5 bases to trimming and J lost 8 bases; unmatched junction nucleotides: 5. This CDR3 comprises 14 residues. The V gene's germline CDR1 is LNHDA and CDR2 SQIVND (reference sequence). The CDR3 DNA sequence: TGTGCCAGTAGTCCCTGGACAGGGGGAGAAAAACTGTTTTTT. Translating it yields CASSPWTGGEKLFF.

The chain links TRBV19 to TRBJ1-2; 7 positions agree with TRBD1. The V gene end was trimmed by 8 bases and the J gene end by 3 bases; junction bases not matched to a gene: 6. The germline gives CDR1 LNHDA, CDR2 SQIVND (reference sequence). The CDR3 totals 13 residues. The CDR3 DNA follows: TGTGCCAGTTTTCTGACAGGGCACTATGGCTACACCTTC. Its protein product is CASFLTGHYGYTF.

The chain carries TRBV30 and TRBJ1-2; D is ambiguous. The CDR3 extends over 14 amino acids. Looked up from germline, CDR1 is GTSNPN and CDR2 is SVGIG (reference sequence). Trimming cost V 7 bases and J 1 base, with 16 bases left between them. The CDR3 coding sequence is TGTGCCTCACCTGGGCAGAATCTTAACTATGGCTACACCTTC. Translation gives CASPGQNLNYGYTF.

This clone was counted once. The chain carries TRBV19 and TRBJ1-1; the D gene is possibly TRBD1 (6 bases). The germline V gene has CDR1 LNHDA and CDR2 SQIVND (reference sequence). V was shortened by 5 bases and J by 4 bases, with 14 bases between the two germline ends. The CDR3 totals 14 residues. The CDR3 region is CASSETGRVTEAFF. The CDR3 region has the DNA TGTGCCAGTAGTGAAACAGGGAGGGTCACTGAAGCTTTCTTT.

This clone occurred once. The J gene is TRBJ2-7, the V gene TRBV7-2; a possible D gene is TRBD1 (6 bases). The germline V gene has CDR1 SGHTA and CDR2 FQGNSA. Trimming removed 5 bases from V and 2 bases from J, with 13 bases in between. The CDR3 has 14 residues. CDR3 DNA: TGTGCCAGCAGCCAGGGGATCAAAGCCTACGAGCAGTACTTC. Translating it yields CASSQGIKAYEQYF.

V is TRBV25-1 and J is TRBJ2-1, with 11 bases matching TRBD2. Germline V gives CDR1 MGHDK, CDR2 SYGVNS. The CDR3 has 15 amino acids. The V and J ends lost 6 bases and 6 bases, in that order; junction bases with no gene match: 7. The chain's CDR3 is CASSPSGRTFNEQFF. The CDR3 DNA reads as TGTGCCAGCAGCCCTAGCGGGAGGACCTTCAATGAGCAGTTCTTC. Supplemented by reference TRBV25-1 and TRBJ2-1, the full variable domain reads EADIYQTPRYLVIGTGKKITLECSQTMGHDKMYWYQQDPGMELHLIHYSYGVNSTEKGDLSSESTVSRIRTEHFPLTLESARPSHTSQYLCASSPSGRTFNEQFFGPGTRLTVL.

The chain recombines TRBV11-2 with TRBJ2-5; D possibly corresponds to TRBD2 (5 bases). Trimming stripped 1 base from V and 9 bases from J, with 12 bases between. Germline CDR1 SGHAT, CDR2 FQNNGV. CDR3 length equals 13 residues. CDR3 region: CASSLARGQAQYF. The CDR3 DNA reads as TGTGCCAGCAGCTTAGCCCGCGGGCAGGCCCAGTACTTC.